This passage covers 22 T cell receptor beta chains from one sample sequenced in a study of control samples from healthy donors and cancer patients. Libraries were prepared by immunoSEQ multiplex PCR; TCRdb keeps only in-frame clonotypes and omits some of them. There are about 110,000 clones in the sample; around 80% occur only once, and approximately 7% lies in the top ten. Sequences were obtained from blood. These receptors originate from a man aged 18 to 30 in good health.

This chain joins TRBV20-1 and TRBJ1-2, with D possibly matching TRBD1 (5 bases). V gave up 3 bases and J gave up 3 bases, with 14 bases separating them. This CDR3 is 14 amino acids long. The V gene's germline CDR1 is DFQATT and CDR2 SNEGSKA (reference sequence). CDR3 loop: CSASGQGKDYGYTF. CDR3 DNA: TGCAGTGCTAGTGGGCAGGGAAAGGACTATGGCTACACCTTC.

This rearrangement joins TRBV2 to TRBJ2-3; unclear D gene. CDR1 and CDR2 from the germline V gene are SNHLY and FYNNEI. The length of the CDR3 is 13 residues. The ends were cut back, 7 bases at V and 0 bases at J, with 8 bases in the middle. CDR3 amino acids: CASKGASTDTQYF. The CDR3 coding sequence is TGTGCCAGCAAAGGTGCGAGCACAGATACGCAGTATTTT. Drawing the rest from reference TRBV2 and TRBJ2-3, the complete variable domain is EPEVTQTPSHQVTQMGQEVILRCVPISNHLYFYWYRQILGQKVEFLVSFYNNEISEKSEIFDDQFSVERPDGSNFTLKIRSTKLEDSAMYFCASKGASTDTQYFGPGTRLTVL.

This chain connects TRBV21-1 to TRBJ2-2; TRBD1 was called by the table and not checked on the DNA. TRBV21-1 is termed a pseudogene. There are 14 residues in the CDR3. The CDR3 protein is CASSNPGRTGELFF. CDR3 bases: TGTGCCAGCAGCAATCCTGGGCGCACCGGGGAGCTGTTTTTT.

This chain's CDR3 is CASRPTTGASTGELFF. The CDR3 region has the DNA TGTGCCAGCAGACCAACGACAGGGGCGAGCACCGGGGAGCTGTTTTTT. This chain joins TRBV6-6 and TRBJ2-2; 8 nucleotides agree with TRBD1. The germline CDR1 and CDR2 sequences are MNHNY and SVGAGI (reference sequence). The CDR3 runs to 16 residues. With 6 bases clipped from V and 4 bases from J, the junction kept 10 bases outside the gene matches.

The rearrangement joins TRBV4-3 to TRBJ2-2; TRBD1 aligns across 8 bases. The trim removed 1 base at V and 1 base at J, leaving 11 bases unmatched. CDR3 length equals 19 residues. Germline CDR1 and CDR2: LGHNA and YSLEER. In DNA, the CDR3 is TGCGCCAGCAGCCAAGGATTTCTGAGGGGGACAGGGAACACCGGGGAGCTGTTTTTT. It encodes CASSQGFLRGTGNTGELFF.

The chain uses TRBV7-2 and TRBJ1-3; D gene unclear. Germline V lookup: CDR1 SGHTA, CDR2 FQGNSA. The germline V and J ends were trimmed by 6 bases and 4 bases, with 7 bases remaining between them. The CDR3 is 12 amino acids. CDR3 DNA sequence: TGTGCCAGCAGTCGTGGAGGAAACACCATATATTTT. It yields the protein CASSRGGNTIYF.

V and J are TRBV7-2 and TRBJ2-6, with TRBD2 identical over 12 bases. CDR1 and CDR2 from the germline V gene are SGHTA and FQGNSA. The CDR3 length is 18 residues. Trimming took 5 bases from V and 2 from J; bases not matched to a gene: 7. CDR3 sequence (DNA): TGTGCCAGCAGCCTACGAGGACTAGCGGGGACTGGGGCCAACGTCCTGACTTTC. It encodes CASSLRGLAGTGANVLTF. The variable domain in full, with the rest retrieved from reference TRBV7-2 and TRBJ2-6, is GAGVSQSPSNKVTEKGKDVELRCDPISGHTALYWYRQSLGQGLEFLIYFQGNSAPDKSGLPSDRFSAERTGGSVSTLTIQRTQQEDSAVYLCASSLRGLAGTGANVLTFGAGSRLTVL.

This chain joins TRBV3-1 (or the pseudogene TRBV3-2) and TRBJ2-3, with no clear D. Trimming shortened V by 0 bases and J by 6 bases, and 13 bases separated the two germline ends. CDR1 is LGHDT, CDR2 YNNKEL, per germline (reference sequence). The CDR3 is 15 amino acids. The CDR3 sequence: CASSQEFRSWDTQYF. CDR3 DNA sequence: TGTGCCAGCAGCCAAGAATTCAGGAGCTGGGATACGCAGTATTTT.

This chain connects TRBV7-8 to TRBJ1-2; TRBD1 aligns across 7 bases. The V segment lost 5 bases and the J segment 1 base; nucleotides outside the gene matches: 10. The CDR3 consists of 16 residues. Germline CDR1 is SGHVS and CDR2 is FQNEAQ. CDR3 loop: CASSPYGTADNYGYTF. CDR3 DNA: TGTGCCAGCAGCCCGTATGGGACAGCAGATAACTATGGCTACACCTTC.

This clone was found once. The rearrangement joins TRBV11-3 to TRBJ2-1; D unresolved. Deletions cut 1 base from V and 8 bases from J, with 12 bases between. From germline, CDR1 is SGHNT and CDR2 YENEEA. The CDR3 is 14 residues long. CDR3 region: CASSLGFGSDEQFF. The CDR3 DNA reads as TGTGCCAGCAGCTTAGGCTTTGGGTCGGATGAGCAGTTCTTC.

J is TRBJ1-5 and V is TRBV6-2 or TRBV6-3; tentative D call: TRBD1 (6 bases). V gave up 1 base and J gave up 0 bases, with 7 bases separating them. The CDR3 runs to 15 residues. Germline assignment: CDR1 MNHEY and CDR2 SVGEGT. CDR3 in DNA: TGTGCCAGCAGTTACTGGACAGCTAGCAATCAGCCCCAGCATTTT. As protein: CASSYWTASNQPQHF.

The chain joins TRBV11-2 to TRBJ2-7; no clear D. Trimming pared 5 bases from V and 3 bases from J, leaving 14 bases between. This CDR3 has 14 residues. Per the germline V gene, CDR1 is SGHAT and CDR2 is FQNNGV. The CDR3 sequence is CASSLPDGLYEQYF. CDR3 DNA: TGTGCCAGCAGCCTACCGGATGGCCTCTACGAGCAGTACTTC.

Only one count was recorded for this clone. The rearrangement links TRBV19 to TRBJ1-3; D is unclear. The CDR3 contains 13 residues. The germline V gene has CDR1 LNHDA and CDR2 SQIVND (reference sequence). Trimming left V 5 bases short and J 6 bases short, with 11 bases between. The CDR3 coding sequence is TGTGCCAGTAGTCCGCCCGACCTAAACACCATATATTTT. It translates to CASSPPDLNTIYF.

The chain's CDR3 is CASSHRDRPNFGEQYV. CDR3 DNA sequence: TGCGCCAGCAGTCACCGGGACAGGCCCAACTTCGGCGAGCAGTACGTC. The chain has TRBV23-1 and TRBJ2-7; TRBD1 agrees at 8 bases. TRBV23-1 counts as an open reading frame of uncertain function. The V gene end was trimmed by 3 bases and the J gene end by 6 bases; junction bases not matched to a gene: 13. CDR3 length: 16 amino acids.

In this sample, this clone turned up once. This sequence joins TRBV11-2 and TRBJ1-5; 7 bases align to TRBD1. Trimming removed 5 bases from V and 4 bases from J; junction bases left unmatched: 11. This CDR3 region has 16 residues. Germline assignment: CDR1 SGHAT and CDR2 FQNNGV. The CDR3 loop is CASSPAGGGRNQPQHF. In DNA form, the CDR3 reads TGTGCCAGCAGCCCCGCGGGAGGGGGCAGGAATCAGCCCCAGCATTTT.

The V and J genes are TRBV5-1 and TRBJ1-6; D may be TRBD1 (6 bases). Germline V gene data show CDR1 as SGHRS and CDR2 as YFSETQ. The V end lost 3 bases, the J end lost 0 bases, and 10 bases lay between the germline ends. This CDR3 region has 16 residues. The CDR3 DNA reads TGCGCCAGCAGCTGGGGGCAGCTCTCCTATAATTCACCCCTCCACTTT. Protein product: CASSWGQLSYNSPLHF.

This clone was seen more than once but under ten times. The genes are TRBV7-2 and TRBJ2-2; D call uncertain. This CDR3 region has 13 residues. The V end was cut by 1 base, the J end by 7 bases, with 7 bases between. Germline values: CDR1 SGHTA, CDR2 FQGNSA. The CDR3: CASSLVTSGELFF. CDR3 nucleotides: TGTGCCAGCAGCTTAGTGACGAGCGGGGAGCTGTTTTTT.

The chain couples TRBV9 to TRBJ1-2, with TRBD1 matching over 9 bases. J was trimmed by 2 bases and V by 0 bases; bases with no gene match: 11. The germline gives CDR1 SGDLS, CDR2 YYNGEE. This CDR3 is built from 18 residues. For the CDR3, the DNA is TGTGCCAGCAGCGTAGGTTTGGTCTCGGGACAGGGAAACTATGGCTACACCTTC. It specifies CASSVGLVSGQGNYGYTF.

This sequence joins TRBV11-2 and TRBJ2-3; TRBD2 agrees at 16 bases. This CDR3 has 18 residues. Germline V gene data show CDR1 as SGHAT and CDR2 as FQNNGV. Trimming removed 2 bases from V and 1 base from J; junction bases left unmatched: 3. CDR3 in DNA: TGTGCCAGCAGCTTAACAGGGACTAGCGGGGGGGGCACAGATACGCAGTATTTT. It is translated as CASSLTGTSGGGTDTQYF.

The chain carries TRBV28 and TRBJ2-7, with 8 positions matching TRBD2. The CDR3 covers 15 residues. The V and J ends lost 6 bases and 4 bases, in that order; junction bases with no gene match: 11. CDR1 and CDR2 from the germline V gene are MDHEN and SYDVKM. CDR3 sequence: CASRPLTSGYYEQYF. The CDR3 region has the DNA TGTGCCAGCAGGCCTTTAACTAGCGGTTATTACGAGCAGTACTTC. Based on the CDR3 plus reference TRBV28 and TRBJ2-7, the full variable domain is DVKVTQSSRYLVKRTGEKVFLECVQDMDHENMFWYRQDPGLGLRLIYFSYDVKMKEKGDIPEGYSVSREKKERFSLILESASTNQTSMYLCASRPLTSGYYEQYFGPGTRLTVT.

This sequence joins TRBV11-1 and TRBJ2-6, with D hard to call. Trimming shortened V by 4 bases and J by 2 bases, and 0 bases separated the two germline ends. Per the germline V gene, CDR1 is SGHAT and CDR2 is FQDESV (reference sequence). This CDR3 spans 12 amino acids. CDR3 loop: CASSSGANVLTF. The CDR3 DNA reads as TGTGCCAGCAGCTCTGGGGCCAACGTCCTGACTTTC.

The CDR3 is CASSSVGGDTQYF. The CDR3 DNA is TGTGCCAGCAGCTCCGTAGGGGGGGATACGCAGTATTTT. V usage is TRBV7-2 and J usage is TRBJ2-3; TRBD1 or TRBD2 may be the D gene (6 bases each). The CDR3 loop spans 13 amino acids. With 4 bases removed from V and 6 bases from J, the gap between germline ends came to 11 bases. Germline loops: CDR1 SGHTA, CDR2 FQGNSA.